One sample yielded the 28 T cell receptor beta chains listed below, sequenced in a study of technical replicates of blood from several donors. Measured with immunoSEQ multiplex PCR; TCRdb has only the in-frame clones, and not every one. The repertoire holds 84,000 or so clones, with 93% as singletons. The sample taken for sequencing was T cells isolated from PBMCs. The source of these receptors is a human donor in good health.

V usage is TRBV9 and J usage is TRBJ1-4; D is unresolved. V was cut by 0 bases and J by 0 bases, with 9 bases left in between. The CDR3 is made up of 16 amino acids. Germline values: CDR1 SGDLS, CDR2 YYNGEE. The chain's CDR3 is CASSVASSATNEKLFF. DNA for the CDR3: TGTGCCAGCAGCGTAGCTTCCAGTGCAACTAATGAAAAACTGTTTTTT. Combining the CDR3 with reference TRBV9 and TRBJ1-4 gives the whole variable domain DSGVTQTPKHLITATGQRVTLRCSPRSGDLSVYWYQQSLDQGLQFLIQYYNGEERAKGNILERFSAQQFPDLHSELNLSSLELGDSALYFCASSVASSATNEKLFFGSGTQLSVL.

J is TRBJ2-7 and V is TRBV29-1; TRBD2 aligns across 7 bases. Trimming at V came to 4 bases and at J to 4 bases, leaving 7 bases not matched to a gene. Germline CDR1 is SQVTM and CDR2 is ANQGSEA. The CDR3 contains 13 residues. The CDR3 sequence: CSVVGREEYEQYF. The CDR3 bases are TGCAGCGTTGTAGGTCGGGAGGAATACGAGCAGTACTTC.

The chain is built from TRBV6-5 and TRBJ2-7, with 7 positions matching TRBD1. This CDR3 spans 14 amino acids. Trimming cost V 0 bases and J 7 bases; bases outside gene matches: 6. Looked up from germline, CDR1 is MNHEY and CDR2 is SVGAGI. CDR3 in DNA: TGTGCCAGCAGTTACTCTCGACAGGGTAATGAGCAGTACTTC. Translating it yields CASSYSRQGNEQYF.

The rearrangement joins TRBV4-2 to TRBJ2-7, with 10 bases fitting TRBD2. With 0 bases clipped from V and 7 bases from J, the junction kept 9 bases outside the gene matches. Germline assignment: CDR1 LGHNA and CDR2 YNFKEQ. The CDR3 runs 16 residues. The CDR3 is CASSQDEASGSQEQYF. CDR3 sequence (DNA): TGTGCCAGCAGCCAAGATGAGGCTAGCGGGAGCCAAGAGCAGTACTTC.

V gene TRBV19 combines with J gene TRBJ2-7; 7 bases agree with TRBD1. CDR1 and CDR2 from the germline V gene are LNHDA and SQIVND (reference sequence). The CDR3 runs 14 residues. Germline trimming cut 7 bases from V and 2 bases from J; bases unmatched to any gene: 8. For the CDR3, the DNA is TGTGCCAGTAAAAGGGGAGACAGGGCCTACGAGCAGTACTTC. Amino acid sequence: CASKRGDRAYEQYF.

The CDR3, as DNA: TGTGCCAGCAGTTGGGGAGTATTAGTCGGATCACCCCTCCACTTT. This sequence encodes CASSWGVLVGSPLHF. The gene calls are TRBV5-6 and TRBJ1-6; no clear D. V lost 5 bases to trimming and J lost 10 bases, with 19 bases between them. Germline lookup yields CDR1 SGHDT and CDR2 YYEEEE. The CDR3 is 15 amino acids.

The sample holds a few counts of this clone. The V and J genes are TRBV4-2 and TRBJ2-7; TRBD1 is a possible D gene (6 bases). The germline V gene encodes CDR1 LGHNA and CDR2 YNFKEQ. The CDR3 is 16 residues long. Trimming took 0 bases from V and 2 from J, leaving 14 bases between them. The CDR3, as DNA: TGTGCCAGCAGCCAAGATAGGGGGACGTCCGCCTACGAGCAGTACTTC. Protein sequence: CASSQDRGTSAYEQYF.

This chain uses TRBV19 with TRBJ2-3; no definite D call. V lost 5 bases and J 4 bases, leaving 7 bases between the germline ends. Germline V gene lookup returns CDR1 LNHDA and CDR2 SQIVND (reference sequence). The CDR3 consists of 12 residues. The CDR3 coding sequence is TGTGCCAGTAGTGCCGGAGCAGATACGCAGTATTTT. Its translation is CASSAGADTQYF.

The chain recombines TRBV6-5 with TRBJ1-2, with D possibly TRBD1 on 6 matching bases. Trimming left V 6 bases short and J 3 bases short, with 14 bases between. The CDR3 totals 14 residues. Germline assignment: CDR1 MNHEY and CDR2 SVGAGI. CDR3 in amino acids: CASRIQGVDYGYTF. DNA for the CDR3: TGTGCCAGCAGGATACAGGGTGTCGACTATGGCTACACCTTC.

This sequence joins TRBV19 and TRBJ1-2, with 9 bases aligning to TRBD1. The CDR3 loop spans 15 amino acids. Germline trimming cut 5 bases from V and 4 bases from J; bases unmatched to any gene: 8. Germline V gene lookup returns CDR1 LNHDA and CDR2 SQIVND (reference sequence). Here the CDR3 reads CASSDTGGAGYGYTF. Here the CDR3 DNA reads TGTGCCAGTAGTGATACAGGGGGCGCAGGCTATGGCTACACCTTC.

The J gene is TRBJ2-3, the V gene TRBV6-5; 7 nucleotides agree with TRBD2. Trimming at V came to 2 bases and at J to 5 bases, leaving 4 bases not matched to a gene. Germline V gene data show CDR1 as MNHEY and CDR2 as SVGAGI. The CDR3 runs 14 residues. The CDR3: CASSYRREQDTQYF. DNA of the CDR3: TGTGCCAGCAGTTACAGGCGGGAGCAAGATACGCAGTATTTT.

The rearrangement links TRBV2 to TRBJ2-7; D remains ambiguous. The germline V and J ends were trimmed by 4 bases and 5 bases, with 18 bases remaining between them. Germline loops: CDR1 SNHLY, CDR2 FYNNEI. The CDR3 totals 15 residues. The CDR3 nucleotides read TGTGCCAGCAGTGGACTTCCTGGCCTAAAGGACGAGCAGTACTTC. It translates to CASSGLPGLKDEQYF.

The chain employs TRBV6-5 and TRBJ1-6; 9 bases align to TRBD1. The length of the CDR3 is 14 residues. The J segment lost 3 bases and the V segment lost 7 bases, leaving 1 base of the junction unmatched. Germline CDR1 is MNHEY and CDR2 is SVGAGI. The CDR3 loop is CASNRGLYNSPLHF. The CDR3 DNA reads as TGTGCCAGCAACAGGGGGCTCTATAATTCACCCCTCCACTTT.

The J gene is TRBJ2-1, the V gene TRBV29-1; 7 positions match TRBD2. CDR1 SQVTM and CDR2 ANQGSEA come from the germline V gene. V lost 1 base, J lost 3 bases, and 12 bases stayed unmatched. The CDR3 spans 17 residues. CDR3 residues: CSVEVGPSGNDYNEQFF. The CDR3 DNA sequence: TGCAGCGTTGAAGTGGGACCCAGCGGGAACGACTACAATGAGCAGTTCTTC.

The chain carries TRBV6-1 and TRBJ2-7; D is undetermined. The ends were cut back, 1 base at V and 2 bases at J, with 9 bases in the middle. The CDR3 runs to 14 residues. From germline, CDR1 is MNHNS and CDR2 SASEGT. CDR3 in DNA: TGTGCCAGCAGTGAAGGGCCAGGTCCCTACGAGCAGTACTTC. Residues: CASSEGPGPYEQYF.

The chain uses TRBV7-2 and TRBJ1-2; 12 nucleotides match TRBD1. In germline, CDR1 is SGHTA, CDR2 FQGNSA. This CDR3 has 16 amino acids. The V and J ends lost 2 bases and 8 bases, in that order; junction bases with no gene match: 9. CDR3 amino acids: CASSLFGGDRGRGYTF. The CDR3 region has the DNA TGTGCCAGCAGCTTATTCGGGGGGGACAGGGGGCGCGGCTACACCTTC.

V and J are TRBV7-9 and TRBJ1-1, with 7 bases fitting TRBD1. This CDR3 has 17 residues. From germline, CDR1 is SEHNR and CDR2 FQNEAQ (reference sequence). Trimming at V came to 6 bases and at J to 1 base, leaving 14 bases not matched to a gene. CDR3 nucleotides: TGTGCCAGCAGAGCAGCCTCCGGGACAGAAAAGAACACTGAAGCTTTCTTT. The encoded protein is CASRAASGTEKNTEAFF. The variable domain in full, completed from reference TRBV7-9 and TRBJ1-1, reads DTGVSQNPRHKITKRGQNVTFRCDPISEHNRLYWYRQTLGQGPEFLTYFQNEAQLEKSRLLSDRFSAERPKGSFSTLEIQRTEQGDSAMYLCASRAASGTEKNTEAFFGQGTRLTVV.

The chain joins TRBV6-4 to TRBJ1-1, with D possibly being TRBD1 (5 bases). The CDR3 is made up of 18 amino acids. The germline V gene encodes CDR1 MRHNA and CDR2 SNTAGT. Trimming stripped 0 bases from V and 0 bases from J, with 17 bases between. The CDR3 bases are TGTGCCAGCAGTGACTCGGGGGGTGTATACAGGATGAACACTGAAGCTTTCTTT. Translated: CASSDSGGVYRMNTEAFF.

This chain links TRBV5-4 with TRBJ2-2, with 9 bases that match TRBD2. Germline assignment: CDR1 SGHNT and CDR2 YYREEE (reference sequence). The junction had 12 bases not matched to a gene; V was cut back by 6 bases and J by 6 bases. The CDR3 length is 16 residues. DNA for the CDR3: TGTGCCAGCACCTTTGGGTTTGGCGGGAGGGCCGGGGAGCTGTTTTTT. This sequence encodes CASTFGFGGRAGELFF. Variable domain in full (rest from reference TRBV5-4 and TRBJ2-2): ETGVTQSPTHLIKTRGQQVTLRCSSQSGHNTVSWYQQALGQGPQFIFQYYREEENGRGNFPPRFSGLQFPNYSSELNVNALELDDSALYLCASTFGFGGRAGELFFGEGSRLTVL.

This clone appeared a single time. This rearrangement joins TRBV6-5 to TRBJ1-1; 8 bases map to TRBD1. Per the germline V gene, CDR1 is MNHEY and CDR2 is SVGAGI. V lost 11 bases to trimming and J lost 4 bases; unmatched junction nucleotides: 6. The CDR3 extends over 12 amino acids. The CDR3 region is CAVQGGRTEAFF. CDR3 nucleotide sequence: TGTGCCGTACAGGGGGGGCGCACTGAAGCTTTCTTT.

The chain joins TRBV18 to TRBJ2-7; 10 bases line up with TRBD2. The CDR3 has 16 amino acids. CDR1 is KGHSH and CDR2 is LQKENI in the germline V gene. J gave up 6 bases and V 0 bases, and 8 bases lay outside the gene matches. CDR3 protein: CASSPPASGRRSEQYF. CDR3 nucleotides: TGTGCCAGCTCACCACCAGCTAGCGGGAGACGTAGCGAGCAGTACTTC.

CDR3 in amino acids: CSVADSGKDYNEQFF. The CDR3 DNA sequence: TGCAGCGTTGCCGATTCAGGGAAGGACTACAATGAGCAGTTCTTC. The chain carries TRBV29-1 and TRBJ2-1; weak D call: TRBD1 (5 bases). Trimming took 4 bases from V and 3 from J, leaving 16 bases between them. CDR1 and CDR2 (germline): SQVTM, ANQGSEA. This CDR3 region has 15 residues.

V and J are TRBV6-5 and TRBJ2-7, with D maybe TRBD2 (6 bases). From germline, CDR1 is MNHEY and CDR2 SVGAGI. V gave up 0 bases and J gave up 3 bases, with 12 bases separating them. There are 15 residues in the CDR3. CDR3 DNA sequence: TGTGCCAGCAGTTACTCGTCGGGGAGGTACTACGAGCAGTACTTC. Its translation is CASSYSSGRYYEQYF.

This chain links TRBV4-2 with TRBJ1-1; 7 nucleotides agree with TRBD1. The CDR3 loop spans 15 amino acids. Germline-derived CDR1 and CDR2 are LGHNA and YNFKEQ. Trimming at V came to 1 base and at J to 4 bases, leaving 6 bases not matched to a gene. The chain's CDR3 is CASSQVSGGSTEAFF. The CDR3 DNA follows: TGTGCCAGCAGCCAAGTTTCAGGGGGTAGCACTGAAGCTTTCTTT.

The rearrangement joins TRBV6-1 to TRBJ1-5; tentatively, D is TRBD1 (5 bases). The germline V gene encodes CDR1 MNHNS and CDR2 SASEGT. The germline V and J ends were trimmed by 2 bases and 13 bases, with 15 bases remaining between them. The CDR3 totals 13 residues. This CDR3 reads CASSEMWTRDQHF. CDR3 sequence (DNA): TGTGCCAGCAGTGAAATGTGGACACGAGATCAGCATTTT.

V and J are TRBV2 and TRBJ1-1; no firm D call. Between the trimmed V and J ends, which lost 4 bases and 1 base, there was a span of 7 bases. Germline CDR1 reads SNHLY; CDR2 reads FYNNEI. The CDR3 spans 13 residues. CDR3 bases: TGTGCCAGCAGTGCAGATCCGAACACTGAAGCTTTCTTT. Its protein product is CASSADPNTEAFF.

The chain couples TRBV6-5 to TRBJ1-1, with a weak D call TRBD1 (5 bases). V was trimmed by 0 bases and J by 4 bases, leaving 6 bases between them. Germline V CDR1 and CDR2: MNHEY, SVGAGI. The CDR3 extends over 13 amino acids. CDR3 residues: CASSYSGATEAFF. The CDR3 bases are TGTGCCAGCAGTTACTCAGGGGCCACTGAAGCTTTCTTT.

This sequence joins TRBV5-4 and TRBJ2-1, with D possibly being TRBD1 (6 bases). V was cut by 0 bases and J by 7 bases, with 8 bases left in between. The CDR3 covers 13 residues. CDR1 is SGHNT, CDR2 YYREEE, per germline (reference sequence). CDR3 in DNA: TGTGCCAGCAGCTTGGGGGGGCGTAATGAGCAGTTCTTC. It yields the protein CASSLGGRNEQFF.